The T cell receptor (beta chain) under discussion was sequenced for a study of T cells expressing NK-cell markers. Study summary: The authors sequenced eight donors, of whom seven were HCMV-seropositive and one was seronegative. Notes on the study in general: These clonotypes additionally ranked first within the CD3+CD56-NKG2C+ fraction of a few donors.

Looked up from germline, CDR1 is SEHNR and CDR2 is FQNEAQ (reference sequence). There are 14 residues in the CDR3. No DNA is given; TCRdb re-called the 5' RACE reads and lists each CDR3 protein once. Its listing shows approximately 460,000 distinct CDR3 sequences. With respect to this clonotype: The target antigen is unknown.

The sequenced sample was blood T cells: a sorted CD56 or NKG2C T cell subset, CD4+ or CD8+ T cells, or bulk PBMC T cells (not recorded which). The chain combines TRBV7-9 with TRBJ2-3. The TCR originated in a woman aged 18 to 75 in good health. This CDR3 reads CASSLTFAQDTQYF. Filled out from reference TRBV7-9 and TRBJ2-3, the complete variable domain reads DTGVSQNPRHKITKRGQNVTFRCDPISEHNRLYWYRQTLGQGPEFLTYFQNEAQLEKSRLLSDRFSAERPKGSFSTLEIQRTEQGDSAMYLCASSLTFAQDTQYFGPGTRLTVL.